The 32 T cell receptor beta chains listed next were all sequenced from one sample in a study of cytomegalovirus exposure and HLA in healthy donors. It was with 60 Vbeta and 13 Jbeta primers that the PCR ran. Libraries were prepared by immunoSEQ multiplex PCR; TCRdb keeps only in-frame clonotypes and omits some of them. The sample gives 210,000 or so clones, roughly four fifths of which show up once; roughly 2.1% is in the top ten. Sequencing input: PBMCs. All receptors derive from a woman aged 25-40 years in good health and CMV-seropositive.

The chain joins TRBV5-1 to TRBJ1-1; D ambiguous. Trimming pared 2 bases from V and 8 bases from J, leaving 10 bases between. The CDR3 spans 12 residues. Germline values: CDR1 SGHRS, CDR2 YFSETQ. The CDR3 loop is CASSLPSLEAFF. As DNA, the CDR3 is TGCGCCAGCAGCTTACCATCACTCGAAGCTTTCTTT. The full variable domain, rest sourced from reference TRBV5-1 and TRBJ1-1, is KAGVTQTPRYLIKTRGQQVTLSCSPISGHRSVSWYQQTPGQGLQFLFEYFSETQRNKGNFPGRFSGRQFSNSRSEMNVSTLELGDSALYLCASSLPSLEAFFGQGTRLTVV.

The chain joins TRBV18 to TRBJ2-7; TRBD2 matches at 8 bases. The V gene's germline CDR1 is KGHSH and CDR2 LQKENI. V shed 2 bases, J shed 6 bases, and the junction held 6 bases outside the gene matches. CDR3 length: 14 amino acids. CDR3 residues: CASSPSGAGGEQYF. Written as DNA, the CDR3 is TGTGCCAGCTCACCATCAGGGGCGGGGGGCGAGCAGTACTTC.

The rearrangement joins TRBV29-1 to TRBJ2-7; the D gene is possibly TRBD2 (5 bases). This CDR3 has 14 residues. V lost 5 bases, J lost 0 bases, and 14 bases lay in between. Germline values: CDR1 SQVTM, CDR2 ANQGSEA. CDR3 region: CSVRTFESSYEQYF. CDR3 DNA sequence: TGCAGCGTTCGGACTTTTGAGAGCTCCTACGAGCAGTACTTC.

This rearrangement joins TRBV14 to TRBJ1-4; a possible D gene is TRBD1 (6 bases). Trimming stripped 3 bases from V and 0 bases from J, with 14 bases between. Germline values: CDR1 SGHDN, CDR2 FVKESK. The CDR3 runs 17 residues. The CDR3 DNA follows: TGTGCCAGCAGCCACCCGCGGGGGGCAGCAACTAATGAAAAACTGTTTTTT. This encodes CASSHPRGAATNEKLFF.

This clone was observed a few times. CDR3 coding DNA: TGCGCCAGCAGTCAACAATCTAGCGGGAGGGCCTGGAATGAGCAGTTCTTC. It codes for CASSQQSSGRAWNEQFF. The chain employs TRBV23-1 and TRBJ2-1; 12 bases line up with TRBD2. TRBV23-1 is an ORF for which the function is uncertain. This CDR3 spans 17 amino acids. V was pared by 2 bases and J by 7 bases, with 9 bases of the junction left unmatched.

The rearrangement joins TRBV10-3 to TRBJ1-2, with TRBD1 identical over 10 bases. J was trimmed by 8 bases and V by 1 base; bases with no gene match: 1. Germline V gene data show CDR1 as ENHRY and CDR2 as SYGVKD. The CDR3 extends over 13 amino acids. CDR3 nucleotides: TGTGCCATCAGTGAGTTGGACAGGGGGGGCTACACCTTC. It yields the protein CAISELDRGGYTF.

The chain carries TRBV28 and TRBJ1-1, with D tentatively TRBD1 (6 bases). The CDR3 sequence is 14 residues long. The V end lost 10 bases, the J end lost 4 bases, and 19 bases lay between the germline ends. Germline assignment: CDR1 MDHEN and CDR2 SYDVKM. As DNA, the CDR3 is TGTGCCACCAATCAAGGGGGATTCGGCACTGAAGCTTTCTTT. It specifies CATNQGGFGTEAFF.

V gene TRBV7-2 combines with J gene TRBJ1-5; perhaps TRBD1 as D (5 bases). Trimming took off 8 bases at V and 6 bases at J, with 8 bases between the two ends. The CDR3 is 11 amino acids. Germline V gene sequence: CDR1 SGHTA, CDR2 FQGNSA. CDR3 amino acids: CASQGSQPQHF. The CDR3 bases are TGTGCCAGCCAGGGTTCTCAGCCCCAGCATTTT.

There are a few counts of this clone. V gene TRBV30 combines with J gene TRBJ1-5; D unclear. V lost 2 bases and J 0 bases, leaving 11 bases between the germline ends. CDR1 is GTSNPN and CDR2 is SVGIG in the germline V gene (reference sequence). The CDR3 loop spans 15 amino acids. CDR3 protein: CAWSFTGPSNQPQHF. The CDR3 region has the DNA TGTGCCTGGAGTTTTACTGGTCCTAGCAATCAGCCCCAGCATTTT.

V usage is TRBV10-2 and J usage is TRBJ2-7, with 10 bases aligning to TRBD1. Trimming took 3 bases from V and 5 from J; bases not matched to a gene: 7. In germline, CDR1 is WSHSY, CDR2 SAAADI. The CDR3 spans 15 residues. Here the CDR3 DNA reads TGCGCCAGCAGTGACGTGGGACAGGGGACGGACGAGCAGTACTTC. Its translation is CASSDVGQGTDEQYF.

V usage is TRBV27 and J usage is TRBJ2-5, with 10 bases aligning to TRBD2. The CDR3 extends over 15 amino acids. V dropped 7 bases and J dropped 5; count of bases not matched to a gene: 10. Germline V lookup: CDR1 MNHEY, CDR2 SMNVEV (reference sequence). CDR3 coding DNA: TGTGCCAGCATGGCTAGCGGGAGAGGTGGGGAGACCCAGTACTTC. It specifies CASMASGRGGETQYF.

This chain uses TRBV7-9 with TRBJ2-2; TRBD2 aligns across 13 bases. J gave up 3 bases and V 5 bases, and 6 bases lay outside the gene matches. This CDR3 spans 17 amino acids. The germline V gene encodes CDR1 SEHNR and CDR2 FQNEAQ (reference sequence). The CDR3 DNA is TGTGCCAGCAGCACCGGGACTAGCGGGGACTACACCGGGGAGCTGTTTTTT. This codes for CASSTGTSGDYTGELFF.

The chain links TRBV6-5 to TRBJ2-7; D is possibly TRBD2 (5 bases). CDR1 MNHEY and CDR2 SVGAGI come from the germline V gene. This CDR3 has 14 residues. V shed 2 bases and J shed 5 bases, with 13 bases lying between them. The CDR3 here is CASSYTGIQDEQYF. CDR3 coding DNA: TGTGCCAGCAGTTACACGGGAATTCAGGACGAGCAGTACTTC.

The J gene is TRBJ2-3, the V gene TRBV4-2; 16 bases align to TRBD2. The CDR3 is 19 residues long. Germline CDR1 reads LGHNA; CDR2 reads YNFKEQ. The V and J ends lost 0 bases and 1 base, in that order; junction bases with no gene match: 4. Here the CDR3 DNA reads TGTGCCAGCAGCCAAGAAGGGACTAGCGGGAGGGCCGGCACAGATACGCAGTATTTT. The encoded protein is CASSQEGTSGRAGTDTQYF.

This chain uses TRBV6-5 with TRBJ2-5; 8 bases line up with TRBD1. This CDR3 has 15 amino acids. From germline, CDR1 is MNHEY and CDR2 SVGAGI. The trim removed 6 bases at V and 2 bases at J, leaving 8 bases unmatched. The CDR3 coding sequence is TGTGCCAGCAGCCGTCTCGGGACAGGACAAGAGACCCAGTACTTC. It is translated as CASSRLGTGQETQYF.

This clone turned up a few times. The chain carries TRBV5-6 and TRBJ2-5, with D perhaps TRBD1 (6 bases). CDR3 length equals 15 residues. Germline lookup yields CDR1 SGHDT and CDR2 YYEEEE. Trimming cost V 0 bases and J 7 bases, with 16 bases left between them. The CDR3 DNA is TGTGCCAGCAGCTTGGTGCAGGGGTTCGTAAGGACCCAGTACTTC. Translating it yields CASSLVQGFVRTQYF.

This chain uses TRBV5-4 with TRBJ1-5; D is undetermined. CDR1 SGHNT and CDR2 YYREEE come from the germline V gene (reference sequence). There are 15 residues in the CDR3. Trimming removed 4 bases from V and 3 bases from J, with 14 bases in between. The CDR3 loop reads CASSLVLQANQPQHF. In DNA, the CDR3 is TGTGCCAGCAGCCTTGTCCTGCAGGCCAATCAGCCCCAGCATTTT.

CDR3 residues: CASSLARGGARETQYF. The CDR3 nucleotides are TGTGCCAGCAGCTTAGCTCGCGGGGGGGCCAGAGAGACCCAGTACTTC. The rearrangement uses TRBV7-2 and TRBJ2-5; 9 nucleotides line up with TRBD2. The CDR3 is 16 amino acids. From germline, CDR1 is SGHTA and CDR2 FQGNSA. Trimming removed 0 bases from V and 4 bases from J; junction bases left unmatched: 6.

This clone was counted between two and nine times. As DNA, the CDR3 is TGTGCCAGCAGTTTAGGAGCGGCGGGAGCCTACGAGCAGTACTTC. This codes for CASSLGAAGAYEQYF. V usage is TRBV28 and J usage is TRBJ2-7; TRBD2 aligns across 7 bases. Per germline, CDR1 MDHEN and CDR2 SYDVKM. V dropped 2 bases and J dropped 2; count of bases not matched to a gene: 6. The CDR3 runs 15 residues.

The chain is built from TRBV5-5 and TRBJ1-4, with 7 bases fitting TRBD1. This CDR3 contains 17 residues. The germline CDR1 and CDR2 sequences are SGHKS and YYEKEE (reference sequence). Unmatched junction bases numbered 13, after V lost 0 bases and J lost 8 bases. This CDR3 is CASSLEYATGAREKLFF. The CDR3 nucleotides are TGTGCCAGCAGCTTGGAATACGCCACAGGGGCGCGGGAAAAACTGTTTTTT. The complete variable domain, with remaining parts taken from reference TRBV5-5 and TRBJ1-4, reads DAGVTQSPTHLIKTRGQQVTLRCSPISGHKSVSWYQQVLGQGPQFIFQYYEKEERGRGNFPDRFSARQFPNYSSELNVNALLLGDSALYLCASSLEYATGAREKLFFGSGTQLSVL.

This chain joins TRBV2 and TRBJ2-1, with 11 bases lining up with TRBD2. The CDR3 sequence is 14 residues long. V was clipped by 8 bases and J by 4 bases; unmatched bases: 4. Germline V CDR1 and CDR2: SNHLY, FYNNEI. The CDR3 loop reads CASGGLAVYNEQFF. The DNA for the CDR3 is TGTGCCAGCGGGGGACTAGCGGTATACAATGAGCAGTTCTTC. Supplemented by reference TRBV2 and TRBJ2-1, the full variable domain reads EPEVTQTPSHQVTQMGQEVILRCVPISNHLYFYWYRQILGQKVEFLVSFYNNEISEKSEIFDDQFSVERPDGSNFTLKIRSTKLEDSAMYFCASGGLAVYNEQFFGPGTRLTVL.

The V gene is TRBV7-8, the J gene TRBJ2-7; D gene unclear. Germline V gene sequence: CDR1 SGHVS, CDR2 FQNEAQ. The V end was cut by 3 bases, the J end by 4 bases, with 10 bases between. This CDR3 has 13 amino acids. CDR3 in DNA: TGTGCCAGCAGCTTTAACTCCCTATACGAGCAGTACTTC. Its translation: CASSFNSLYEQYF.

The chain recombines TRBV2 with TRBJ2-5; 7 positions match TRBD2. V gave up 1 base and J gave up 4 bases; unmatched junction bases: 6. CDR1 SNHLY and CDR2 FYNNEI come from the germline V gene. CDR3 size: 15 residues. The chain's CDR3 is CASSEGTRNGETQYF. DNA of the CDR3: TGTGCCAGCAGTGAAGGGACTAGGAATGGAGAGACCCAGTACTTC. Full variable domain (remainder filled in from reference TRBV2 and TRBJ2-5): EPEVTQTPSHQVTQMGQEVILRCVPISNHLYFYWYRQILGQKVEFLVSFYNNEISEKSEIFDDQFSVERPDGSNFTLKIRSTKLEDSAMYFCASSEGTRNGETQYFGPGTRLLVL.

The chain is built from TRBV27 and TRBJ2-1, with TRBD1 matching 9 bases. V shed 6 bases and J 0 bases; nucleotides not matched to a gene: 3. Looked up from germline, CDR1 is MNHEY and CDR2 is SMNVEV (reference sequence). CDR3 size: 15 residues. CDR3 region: CASRGTGSSYNEQFF. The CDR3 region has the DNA TGTGCCAGCAGGGGGACAGGGAGCTCCTACAATGAGCAGTTCTTC.

The CDR3 coding sequence is TGTGCCAGCAGCCCGGGAGGGCTTAGCTCCTACGAGCAGTACTTC. This codes for CASSPGGLSSYEQYF. This chain links TRBV5-4 with TRBJ2-7, with 8 bases matching TRBD2. Germline CDR1 reads SGHNT; CDR2 reads YYREEE (reference sequence). This CDR3 region has 15 residues. The junction had 6 bases not matched to a gene; V was cut back by 4 bases and J by 0 bases.

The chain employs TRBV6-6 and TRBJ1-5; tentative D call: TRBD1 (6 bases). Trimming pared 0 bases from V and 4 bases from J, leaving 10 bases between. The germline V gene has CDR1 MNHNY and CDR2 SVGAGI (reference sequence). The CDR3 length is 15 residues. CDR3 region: CASSYSNRENQPQHF. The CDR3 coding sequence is TGTGCCAGCAGTTACTCGAACAGGGAAAATCAGCCCCAGCATTTT.

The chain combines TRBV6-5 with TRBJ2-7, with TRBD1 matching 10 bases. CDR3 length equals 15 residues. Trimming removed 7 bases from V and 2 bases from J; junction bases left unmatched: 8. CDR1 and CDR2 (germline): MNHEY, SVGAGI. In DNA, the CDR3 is TGTGCCAGCACCACCGGGACAGGGGTCCCCTACGAGCAGTACTTC. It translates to CASTTGTGVPYEQYF.

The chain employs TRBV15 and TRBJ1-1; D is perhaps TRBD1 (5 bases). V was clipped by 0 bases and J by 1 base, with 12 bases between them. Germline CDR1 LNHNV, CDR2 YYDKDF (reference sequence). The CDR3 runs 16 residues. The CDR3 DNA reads TGTGCCACCAGCAGAGATAGAACCAGGGCGAACACTGAAGCTTTCTTT. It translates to CATSRDRTRANTEAFF.

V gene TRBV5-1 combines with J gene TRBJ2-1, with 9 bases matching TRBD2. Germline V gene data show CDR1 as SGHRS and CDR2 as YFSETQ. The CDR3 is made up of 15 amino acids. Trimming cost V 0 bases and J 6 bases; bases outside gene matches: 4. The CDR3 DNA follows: TGCGCCAGCAGCTTGGGACTAGCGGAGGGCAATGAGCAGTTCTTC. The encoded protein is CASSLGLAEGNEQFF. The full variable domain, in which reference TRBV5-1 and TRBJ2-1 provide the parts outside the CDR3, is KAGVTQTPRYLIKTRGQQVTLSCSPISGHRSVSWYQQTPGQGLQFLFEYFSETQRNKGNFPGRFSGRQFSNSRSEMNVSTLELGDSALYLCASSLGLAEGNEQFFGPGTRLTVL.

CDR3 sequence (DNA): TGTGCCAGCAGTGAAGTGATAGGGGCCACCGGGGAGCTGTTTTTT. It yields the protein CASSEVIGATGELFF. J is TRBJ2-2 and V is TRBV2, with D perhaps TRBD1 (5 bases). V shed 1 base and J shed 4 bases, with 10 bases lying between them. The germline V gene encodes CDR1 SNHLY and CDR2 FYNNEI. This CDR3 contains 15 residues.

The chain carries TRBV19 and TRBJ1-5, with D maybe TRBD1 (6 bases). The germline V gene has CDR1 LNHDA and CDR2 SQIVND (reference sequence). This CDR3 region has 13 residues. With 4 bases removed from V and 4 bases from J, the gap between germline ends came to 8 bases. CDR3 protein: CASSRQANQPQHF. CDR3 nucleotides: TGTGCCAGTAGTAGACAGGCGAATCAGCCCCAGCATTTT.

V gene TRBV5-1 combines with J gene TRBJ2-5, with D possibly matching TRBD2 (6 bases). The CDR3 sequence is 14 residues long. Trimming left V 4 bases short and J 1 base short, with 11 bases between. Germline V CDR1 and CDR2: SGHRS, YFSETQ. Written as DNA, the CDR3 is TGCGCCAGCAGCCACCCGCGGGGCCAAGAGACCCAGTACTTC. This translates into CASSHPRGQETQYF.